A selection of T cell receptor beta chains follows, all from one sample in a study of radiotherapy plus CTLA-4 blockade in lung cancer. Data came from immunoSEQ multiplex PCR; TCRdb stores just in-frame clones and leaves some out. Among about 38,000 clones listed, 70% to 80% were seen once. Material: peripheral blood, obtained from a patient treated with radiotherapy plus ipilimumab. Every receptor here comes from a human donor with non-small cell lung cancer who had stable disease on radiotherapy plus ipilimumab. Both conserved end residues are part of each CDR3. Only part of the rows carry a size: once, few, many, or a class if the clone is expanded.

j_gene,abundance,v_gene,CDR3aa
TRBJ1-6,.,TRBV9,CASSSGGGTGEVPLHF
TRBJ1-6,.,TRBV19,CASRDSGTGGNSPLHF
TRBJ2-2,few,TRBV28,CASSLWGSHGELFF
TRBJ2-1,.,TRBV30,CAWSVRGPDEQFF
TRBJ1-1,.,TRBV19,CASSIASGGNTEAFF
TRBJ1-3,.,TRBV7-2,CASSLGTFSGNTIYF
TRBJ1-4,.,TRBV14,CASSQDLGRQEGEKLFF
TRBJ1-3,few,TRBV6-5,CASSTAGYSGNTIYF
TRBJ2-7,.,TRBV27,CASISMSGTEHSYEQYF
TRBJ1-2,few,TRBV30,CAWSIRDRGGYTF
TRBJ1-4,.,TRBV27,CASSTGQGGPTNEKLFF
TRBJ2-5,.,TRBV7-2,CASSPYSGEETQYF
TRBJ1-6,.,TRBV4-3,CASGQNNSPLHF
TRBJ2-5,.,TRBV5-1,CASSLTGDQETQYF
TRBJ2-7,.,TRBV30,CAWSQGLGGEQYF
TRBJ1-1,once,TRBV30,CAWSDVGGMNTEAFF
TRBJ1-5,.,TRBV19,CAGKLGLCGNQPQHF
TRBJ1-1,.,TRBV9,CASSVVRQMNTEAFF
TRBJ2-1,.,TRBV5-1,CASSWLGANEQFF
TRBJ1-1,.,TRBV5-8,CASSLEWAFF
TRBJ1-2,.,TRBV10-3,CAISADRANYGYTF
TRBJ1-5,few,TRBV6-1,CASSEYWGGNQPQHF
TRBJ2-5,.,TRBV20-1,CSAREQETQYF
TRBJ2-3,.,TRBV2,CASSEARRGGEDTQYF
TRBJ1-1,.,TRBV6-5,CASSQAPGNTEAFF